The 4 T cell receptor beta chains below come from one sample, sequenced in a study of blood T cell repertoires in COVID-19. The repertoire was sequenced with immunoSEQ multiplex PCR; TCRdb's copy has only in-frame clones and lacks some. This sample has just under 20,000 clones, with 70% to 90% found just once. Source material: peripheral blood. The receptors were sampled from a human donor with active COVID-19. The donor label of this sample is uncertain.

The chain's CDR3 is CASSQTSMVGELFF. For the CDR3, the DNA is TGTGCCAGCAGCCAAACTAGCATGGTTGGGGAGCTGTTTTTT. This chain uses TRBV6-5 with TRBJ2-2, with a possible D match to TRBD2 (6 bases). This CDR3 region has 14 residues. V lost 6 bases and J 8 bases, leaving 16 bases between the germline ends. The germline CDR1 and CDR2 sequences are MNHEY and SVGAGI.

This chain joins TRBV27 and TRBJ2-1, with 8 nucleotides matching TRBD1. Germline values: CDR1 MNHEY, CDR2 SMNVEV (reference sequence). The junction had 5 bases not matched to a gene; V was cut back by 8 bases and J by 5 bases. This CDR3 spans 13 amino acids. CDR3: CASGGQGNNEQFF. In DNA form, the CDR3 reads TGTGCCAGCGGCGGACAGGGCAACAATGAGCAGTTCTTC.

This chain links TRBV5-1 with TRBJ2-3, with D possibly being TRBD2 (5 bases). Trimming took 1 base from V and 0 from J, leaving 12 bases between them. Germline lookup yields CDR1 SGHRS and CDR2 YFSETQ. The CDR3 is 16 amino acids. CDR3 DNA: TGCGCCAGCAGCTTGAGCGGACCCTCTAGCACAGATACGCAGTATTTT. It yields the protein CASSLSGPSSTDTQYF.

Only one count was recorded for this clone. The rearrangement links TRBV28 to TRBJ2-1; D is possibly TRBD1 (6 bases). V gave up 5 bases and J gave up 5 bases, with 13 bases separating them. CDR1 and CDR2 (germline): MDHEN, SYDVKM. The CDR3 covers 14 residues. In DNA, the CDR3 is TGTGCCAGCAGTAAACAGGGTTTTCACAATGAGCAGTTCTTC. Amino acids: CASSKQGFHNEQFF.